The sequence of this TCR beta chain was determined in a study of tumor-infiltrating lymphocytes in primary liver carcinoma. At the level of the study: Roughly 3.5 to 8 million productive TCRbeta reads came from each sample, comparable across tissue types.

The investigators made TCR beta cDNA from around 540 ng total RNA, using a constant-region primer. The TCR beta library was amplified through three nested multiplex PCR rounds in a modified ARM-PCR procedure. Forward primers for TRBV1-TRBV30 and a C-beta reverse primer served the first two PCR rounds, at approximately 10 cycles each. TCRdb fed the multiplex PCR reads into MiXCR, producing one record per CDR3 protein. This sample has approximately 330,000 distinct CDR3 sequences; approximately 64% occur once, and the top ten carry 5.5% to 7%. To note about this clonotype: Germline and junction disagree at one end, which may indicate a read error.

Unsorted whole blood supplied the blood RNA, and germline DNA was isolated too. The CDR3 totals 14 residues. The germline CDR1 and CDR2 sequences are SGHAT and FQNNGV. The chain has TRBV11-2 and TRBJ2-2; D possibly uses TRBD1 or TRBD2 (5 bases each). This sequence originates from a man in his forties with primary liver carcinoma and hepatitis B virus infection. Specimen: peripheral blood. CDR3 region: CARGHGRNTGELSF. The CDR3 DNA is TGTGCCAGGGGGCACGGACGGAACACCGGGGAGCTGTCTTTC. Filled out from reference TRBV11-2 and TRBJ2-2, the complete variable domain reads EAGVAQSPRYKIIEKRQSVAFWCNPISGHATLYWYQQILGQGPKLLIQFQNNGVVDDSQLPKDRFSAERLKGVDSTLKIQPAKLEDSAVYLCARGHGRNTGELSFGEGSRLTVL.